This is a list of T cell receptor beta chains from one sample in a study of early T cells in non-severe SARS-CoV-2 infection. One entry per CDR3 protein, called by TCRdb with MiXCR from the 5' RACE reads. Among tens of thousands of distinct CDR3 sequences listed, about 4.5% were seen once. The sample consisted of whole blood. These receptors originate from an adult who was a healthcare worker with PCR-confirmed SARS-CoV-2 infection or an uninfected control (not recorded which). CDR3s include the opening cysteine and the closing phenylalanine or tryptophan. The order of the fields is V gene, CDR3 protein.

TRBV4-1 CASSFSPGLAVDTQYF
TRBV7-6 CASSLIRYEQFF
TRBV19 CASSIGTSAPLF
TRBV20-1 CSVLAGVYEQYF
TRBV15 CATSRDGEVDIQYF
TRBV6-2/TRBV6-3 CATTGGGKTQYF
TRBV28 CASSSPDTQYF
TRBV7-3 CASSRAGGAIDTQYF
TRBV6-6 CASRMGYRKKSEGYTF
TRBV7-6 CASRPGTSTGGTGELFF
TRBV11-2 CASSSGNF
TRBV4-2 CASSPGEGRTNEKLFF
TRBV5-1 CASSSGRTNTGELFF
TRBV29-1 CSVRTGGTEAFF
TRBV5-1 CASSPLTSGRPETQYF
TRBV5-1 CASSLEFRTSGSYEQYF
TRBV6-1 CASSWGSGANVLTF
TRBV7-2 CASSFIASPLHF
TRBV18 CASSRAGETQYF
TRBV12-3/TRBV12-4 CAINQDTYNEQFF
TRBV6-6 CASSYAAGELETQYF
TRBV3-1 CASSTDYLTTYEQYF
TRBV20-1 CSARVPQAWEQYF
TRBV20-1 CSAEIGLAGSNTGELFF
TRBV18 CASSPLDLLTDTQYF
TRBV28 CASSLLPGPAGQPQHF
TRBV20-1 CSARFSSTSGISRKQFF
TRBV15 CATSRDRGSGFFRSGELFF
TRBV29-1 CSVERSRGPYTGELFF
TRBV6-6 CASSDTSSYNEQFF
TRBV19 CASRLTSGSREQFF
TRBV6-2/TRBV6-3 CASSVAGGSYEQYF
TRBV7-6 CASSPAGGTDTQYF
TRBV19 CASSIRGSGTRNQPQHF
TRBV27 CASSLLKIFNYNEQFF
TRBV5-8 CASKSNTDLQTSTDTQYF
TRBV6-5 CASRTFNIRQESF
TRBV12-3/TRBV12-4 CASSLVDGNTIYF
TRBV4-2 CASSQEGGTDTQYF
TRBV29-1 CSVDRRGAGDEQFF